This T cell receptor beta chain was sequenced in a study of T cells in Graves' hyperthyroidism and ophthalmopathy. Study background: Before any treatment, at initial diagnosis, peripheral blood was collected. Findings and limits, study-wide: With a median lead of 6.5 months before onset, the model predicted ophthalmopathy. Among clonotypes expanded in thyroid above 0.001, most were also found in blood. Stable hyperthyroidism was separated from ophthalmopathy by a model based on 13 V-J features.

RNA transcripts served as the template for amplifying TCR beta CDR3 regions. The TCR CDR3 first-round RT-PCR relied on the HTBI primer set. TCRdb processed the multiplex PCR reads anew with MiXCR; each CDR3 protein has one entry. The sample lists approximately 530,000 distinct CDR3 sequences, 20% occurring once. As concerns this clonotype: The target antigen is unknown.

The CDR3 is 14 amino acids. CDR1 is SEHNR and CDR2 is FQNEAQ in the germline V gene (reference sequence). Trimming stripped 5 bases from V and 1 base from J, with 9 bases between. The clonotype originates from a man aged 40-50 years with Graves' ophthalmopathy. The chain combines TRBV7-9 with TRBJ2-4; D is uncertain. The sample was blood. Written as DNA, the CDR3 is TGTGCCAGCAGCCGCATAGTTGCCAAAAACATTCAGTACTTC. Residues: CASSRIVAKNIQYF.